There are many counts of the clone carrying this T cell receptor beta chain. Its antigen is unknown. This entry belongs to a study of CD8+CD57+ T cells in acquired aplastic anemia. TCR beta VDJ combinations and CDR3 sequences were profiled from genomic DNA. TCRdb passed the reads through MiXCR, listing each CDR3 protein once. The data show a few hundred thousand distinct CDR3 sequences, 50% to 70% seen once. General study points: The study identified around 28 CD8+ CDR3 sequences shared by patients and controls. A significant difference in CD8+ Simpson's diversity between patients and controls was not found.

The CDR3 loop spans 14 amino acids. Looked up from germline, CDR1 is DFQATT and CDR2 is SNEGSKA (reference sequence). V lost 1 base and J lost 7, with 11 bases in between. Material for sequencing was sorted CD4+, CD8+, or CD8+CD57+ T cells (not recorded which) from PBMCs. The receptor comes from a human donor with severe aplastic anemia or a healthy control (not recorded which). This rearrangement joins TRBV20-1 to TRBJ1-6; tentative D call: TRBD1 (5 bases). CDR3 protein: CSARVGGLNSPLHF. In nucleotides, the CDR3 is TGCAGTGCTAGAGTTGGGGGTTTGAATTCACCCCTCCACTTT.